These T cell receptor beta chains were read from a single sample in a study of cytomegalovirus exposure and HLA in healthy donors. The repertoire was sequenced with immunoSEQ multiplex PCR; TCRdb's copy has only in-frame clones and lacks some. The sample has 150,000 to 200,000 clones, roughly 80% seen once. The sample was PBMCs. The source of these receptors is a man in his late teens or twenties in good health and CMV-seropositive. CDR3s include the opening cysteine and the closing phenylalanine or tryptophan. D genes are given only for firm matches. Clone size is stated in some rows and not others, as once, few, many or a class when expanded.

>TRBV19|TRBJ1-1|NA|NA
TGTGCCAGTAGCCCCTGGAGGGAGGAACCTTATCGAGCTTTCTTT
CASSPWREEPYRAFF
>TRBV10-2|TRBJ2-7|NA|TRBD2
TGCGCCAGCAAAGAACTAGCGACGAGCTCCTACGAGCAGTACTTC
CASKELATSSYEQYF
>TRBV11-3|TRBJ2-5|NA|NA
TGTGCCAGCACTTCCGATCAGACTTATCAAGAGACCCAGTACTTC
CASTSDQTYQETQYF
>TRBV6-1|TRBJ2-5|NA|NA
TGTGCCAGCAGTGAAGGAACAAAAGAGACCCAGTACTTC
CASSEGTKETQYF
>TRBV11-2|TRBJ2-7|few|TRBD1
TGTTCCAGCAGCTCAGGGGGCCTTAGCTCCTACGAGCAGTACTTC
CSSSSGGLSSYEQYF
>TRBV4-2|TRBJ2-3|NA|NA
TGTGCCAGCAGCCAATCGCGTGGGCAGACCACAGATACGCAGTATTTT
CASSQSRGQTTDTQYF
>TRBV9|TRBJ2-1|NA|TRBD1
TGTGCCAGCAGCACAGACAGGGCTTCCTACAATGAGCAGTTCTTC
CASSTDRASYNEQFF
>TRBV7-9|TRBJ2-4|NA|TRBD2
TGTGCCAGCAGCTTAGCAGGCCTAGCGGGAGCTGAGGGAAACATTCAGTACTTC
CASSLAGLAGAEGNIQYF
>TRBV4-1|TRBJ2-7|NA|NA
TGCGCCAGCAGCCAGGGCAGGGACTACGAGCAGTACTTC
CASSQGRDYEQYF
>TRBV5-1|TRBJ2-5|NA|TRBD1
TGCGCCAGCAGCCATACCCGGGACAGGGCCTCTGAGACCCAGTACTTC
CASSHTRDRASETQYF
>TRBV27|TRBJ2-1|NA|TRBD2
TGTGCCAGCAGCCTGACTAGCGGGAGCTACAATGAGCAGTTCTTC
CASSLTSGSYNEQFF
>TRBV30|TRBJ2-7|NA|NA
TGTGCCTGGAGTGTACGGCTAGCCACCTACGAGCAGTACTTC
CAWSVRLATYEQYF
>TRBV29-1|TRBJ2-3|NA|TRBD2
TGCAGCGTTCGAATAGCGGGAGGCATCACAGATACGCAGTATTTT
CSVRIAGGITDTQYF
>TRBV21-1|TRBJ2-4|NA|NA
TGTGCCAGCAGCAAAGTCGTCGAGGGTAGGATTGCCAAAAACATTCAGTACTTC
CASSKVVEGRIAKNIQYF
>TRBV5-5|TRBJ1-1|NA|TRBD1
TGTGCCAGCAGCTCGGACAGGGGAATGGGCACTGAAGCTTTCTTT
CASSSDRGMGTEAFF
>TRBV11-3|TRBJ2-5|NA|NA
TGTGCCAGCAGCCGTAACTGGCAAGAGACCCAGTACTTC
CASSRNWQETQYF
>TRBV27|TRBJ1-1|few|TRBD1
TGTGCCAGCATCCAATCGGGACAGGGTATGACGGCTGAAGCTTTCTTT
CASIQSGQGMTAEAFF
>TRBV4-1|TRBJ2-3|NA|TRBD2
TGCGCCAGCAGCCAAGTTTTACGGTCTAGCGGGAGCACAGATACGCAGTATTTT
CASSQVLRSSGSTDTQYF
>TRBV18|TRBJ1-1|NA|NA
TGTGCCAGCTCCCCCCTTCCTCCGAACACTGAAGCTTTCTTT
CASSPLPPNTEAFF
>TRBV7-2|TRBJ1-3|few|NA
TGTGCCAGCAGCTTAAGTCCGCCGAGCTCTGGAAACACCATATATTTT
CASSLSPPSSGNTIYF
>TRBV29-1|TRBJ2-5|NA|NA
TGCAGCGTTGAAGTTTCGGGGTCTAAGGAGCAGTACTTC
CSVEVSGSKEQYF
>TRBV20-1|TRBJ2-1|NA|NA
TGCAGTGCCATGGAAGCGCATGAGCAGTTCTTC
CSAMEAHEQFF
>TRBV23-1|TRBJ1-2|NA|TRBD1
TGCGCCAGCAGTCAAAGGTTTACTCCGGGACAGGAGAACTATGGCTACACCTTC
CASSQRFTPGQENYGYTF
>TRBV28|TRBJ1-5|few|NA
TGTGCCAGCAGTTTAGCGACAAGGGGGACAAATCAGCCCCAGCATTTT
CASSLATRGTNQPQHF
>TRBV4-1|TRBJ1-5|NA|TRBD1
TGCGCCAGCAGCCCGCAGAGGACAGGGGTCGTTTATAGCAATCAGCCCCAGCATTTT
CASSPQRTGVVYSNQPQHF
>TRBV5-6|TRBJ2-5|NA|TRBD2
TGTGCCAGCAGCTTGGGGGGACTAGCGGTAAAAGAGACCCAGTACTTC
CASSLGGLAVKETQYF
>TRBV28|TRBJ2-1|few|TRBD2
TGTGCCAGCAGTGGAAGGACTAGCGGGATCTACAATGAGCAGTTCTTC
CASSGRTSGIYNEQFF
>TRBV9|TRBJ1-1|NA|NA
TGTGCCAGCAGCGTGAGCGGGACATTGAACACTGAAGCTTTCTTT
CASSVSGTLNTEAFF
>TRBV5-5|TRBJ2-1|NA|NA
TGTGCCAGCAGCTTAGGATTTGGGGAGGACAATGAGCAGTTCTTC
CASSLGFGEDNEQFF
>TRBV19|TRBJ2-1|NA|NA
TGTGCCAGTAGTATAGCTGGGGCTAGGGTCTACTCCTACAATGAGCAGTTCTTC
CASSIAGARVYSYNEQFF
>TRBV27|TRBJ2-7|NA|TRBD1
TGTGCCAGCAGTTTACAGGGGGCAAACTACGAGCAGTACTTC
CASSLQGANYEQYF
>TRBV6-1|TRBJ2-3|NA|NA
TGTGCCGGGGGGAGGGGGACTAGCACAGATACGCAGTATTTT
CAGGRGTSTDTQYF
>TRBV19|TRBJ2-1|NA|TRBD2
TGTGCCAGTAGTATATTAGGCGGGAGAGGTAGCTATGAGCAGTTCTTC
CASSILGGRGSYEQFF
>TRBV7-9|TRBJ2-3|NA|NA
TGTGCCAGCAGTTCCGCCTCGGGGGATACGCAGTATTTT
CASSSASGDTQYF
>TRBV6-1|TRBJ1-2|NA|TRBD1
TGTGCCAGCAGTCATCGGACAGGGTCAGACTATGGCTACACCTTC
CASSHRTGSDYGYTF
>TRBV6-5|TRBJ1-4|NA|TRBD1
TGTGCCAGCGGCCGGACAGGGAATGAAAAACTGTTTTTT
CASGRTGNEKLFF
>TRBV25-1|TRBJ1-2|NA|TRBD1
TGTGCCAGCAGTGTTTCAGGGGGCAGTGGCTACACCTTC
CASSVSGGSGYTF
>TRBV30|TRBJ2-7|NA|NA
TGTGCCTGGAGTGAAGACACGACCTCCTACGAGCAGTACTTC
CAWSEDTTSYEQYF
>TRBV28|TRBJ1-1|NA|TRBD1
TGTGCCAGCAGTTCAAGGGGCAGGGGGCTCACTGAAGCTTTCTTT
CASSSRGRGLTEAFF
>TRBV15|TRBJ2-5|NA|NA
TGTGCCACCTCGCATACTCAAGAGACCCAGTACTTC
CATSHTQETQYF
>TRBV7-3|TRBJ2-2|NA|TRBD1
TGTGCCAGCAGCTTTTCAGGGGGCTCCGGGGAGCTGTTTTTT
CASSFSGGSGELFF
>TRBV9|TRBJ2-1|NA|TRBD1
TGTGCCAGCACCAGAGGGACAGGGGAACACAATGAGCAGTTCTTC
CASTRGTGEHNEQFF
>TRBV7-3|TRBJ1-1|NA|TRBD1
TGTGCCAGCAGCCAGGGACAGGGCGGCACTGAAGCTTTCTTT
CASSQGQGGTEAFF
>TRBV4-1|TRBJ1-5|NA|NA
TGCGCCAGCAGCCAAGATGGTTGGGGGGGGTCACAGCCCCAGCATTTT
CASSQDGWGGSQPQHF
>TRBV5-6|TRBJ2-7|NA|TRBD2
TGTGCCAGCAGCTTGGAGCGGGGCCACGAGCAGTACTTC
CASSLERGHEQYF